This T cell receptor beta chain was recovered during a study of cytomegalovirus exposure and HLA in healthy donors. The donors were in the roughly 110-subject validation cohort, distinct from the approximately 700-subject first cohort. Here immunoSEQ multiplex PCR was the method, and the copy in TCRdb shows in-frame clones only, minus some. The sample yields 250,000 or so clones, about 88% seen once. Study outcomes and limitations: Cytomegalovirus association was listed for about 160 TCR beta chains. Most observed TCR sequences were rare, whereas some public TCRs were detected in many donors. Subsequent analysis revealed that first-cohort TCR clusters tended to co-occur in the roughly 120 validation repertoires.

Worth noting for this clone: Its antigen is currently unknown.

There are 15 residues in the CDR3. Unmatched junction bases numbered 8, after V lost 4 bases and J lost 6 bases. Germline V CDR1 and CDR2: SGHRS, YFSETQ. This sequence joins TRBV5-1 and TRBJ2-1; 9 nucleotides match TRBD2. The sequencing input was PBMCs. This receptor was identified in a man aged 18 to 30 in good health and CMV-seropositive. CDR3 nucleotides: TGCGCCAGCAGCCCCTTAGCGGGAGATGGCAATGAGCAGTTCTTC. Protein: CASSPLAGDGNEQFF.